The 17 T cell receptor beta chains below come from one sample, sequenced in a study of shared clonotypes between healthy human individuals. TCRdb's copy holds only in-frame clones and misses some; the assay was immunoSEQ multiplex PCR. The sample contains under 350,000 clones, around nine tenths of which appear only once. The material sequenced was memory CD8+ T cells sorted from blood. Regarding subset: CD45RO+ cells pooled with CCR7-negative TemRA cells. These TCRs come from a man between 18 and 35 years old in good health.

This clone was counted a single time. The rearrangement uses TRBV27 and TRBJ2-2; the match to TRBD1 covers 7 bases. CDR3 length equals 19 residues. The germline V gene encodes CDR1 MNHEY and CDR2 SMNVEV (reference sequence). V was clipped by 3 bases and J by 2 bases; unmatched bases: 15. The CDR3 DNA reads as TGTGCCAGCAGTTTTCTCTCCGGGACATGGGACAGAAACACCGGGGAGCTGTTTTTT. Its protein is CASSFLSGTWDRNTGELFF.

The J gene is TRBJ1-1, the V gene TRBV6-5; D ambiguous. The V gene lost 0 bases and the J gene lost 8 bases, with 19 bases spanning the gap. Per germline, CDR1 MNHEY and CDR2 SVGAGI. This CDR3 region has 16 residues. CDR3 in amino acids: CASSYSAMNGRAEAFF. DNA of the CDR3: TGTGCCAGCAGTTACTCGGCCATGAACGGGAGGGCCGAAGCTTTCTTT.

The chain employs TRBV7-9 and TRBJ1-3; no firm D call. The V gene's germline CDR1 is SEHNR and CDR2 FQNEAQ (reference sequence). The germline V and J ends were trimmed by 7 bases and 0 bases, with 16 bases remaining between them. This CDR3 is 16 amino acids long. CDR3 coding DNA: TGTGCCAGCACCCAGTCCCCCTGGAACTCTGGAAACACCATATATTTT. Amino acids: CASTQSPWNSGNTIYF.

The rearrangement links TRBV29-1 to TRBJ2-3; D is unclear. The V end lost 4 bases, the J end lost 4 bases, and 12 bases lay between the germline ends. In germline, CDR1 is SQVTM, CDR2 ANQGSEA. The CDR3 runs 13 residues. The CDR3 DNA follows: TGCAGCGTTGTTGTAGTAGGGTCAGATACGCAGTATTTT. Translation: CSVVVVGSDTQYF.

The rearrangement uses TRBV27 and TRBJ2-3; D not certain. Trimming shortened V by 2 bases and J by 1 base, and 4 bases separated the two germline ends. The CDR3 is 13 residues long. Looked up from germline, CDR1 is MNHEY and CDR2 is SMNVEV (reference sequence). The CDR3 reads CASSLRGTDTQYF. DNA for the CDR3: TGTGCCAGCAGTTTACGGGGCACAGATACGCAGTATTTT.

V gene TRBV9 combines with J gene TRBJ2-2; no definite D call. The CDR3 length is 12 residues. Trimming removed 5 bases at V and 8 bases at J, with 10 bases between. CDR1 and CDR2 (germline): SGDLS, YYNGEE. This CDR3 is CASSPLGGELFF. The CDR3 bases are TGTGCCAGCAGTCCCCTGGGGGGGGAGCTGTTTTTT.

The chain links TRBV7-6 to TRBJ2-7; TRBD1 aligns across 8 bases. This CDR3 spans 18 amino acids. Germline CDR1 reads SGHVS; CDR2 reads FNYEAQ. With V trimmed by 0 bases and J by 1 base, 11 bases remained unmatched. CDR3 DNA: TGTGCCAGCAGCTTAGCGCCCCAGGACAGGGAAAGATCCTACGAGCAGTACTTC. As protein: CASSLAPQDRERSYEQYF.

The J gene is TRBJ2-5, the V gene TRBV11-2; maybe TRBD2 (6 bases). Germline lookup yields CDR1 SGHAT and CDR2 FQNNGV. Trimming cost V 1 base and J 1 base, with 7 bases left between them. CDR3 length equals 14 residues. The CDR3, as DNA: TGTGCCAGCAGCTTAGGCGGGGCCCAAGAGACCCAGTACTTC. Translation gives CASSLGGAQETQYF.

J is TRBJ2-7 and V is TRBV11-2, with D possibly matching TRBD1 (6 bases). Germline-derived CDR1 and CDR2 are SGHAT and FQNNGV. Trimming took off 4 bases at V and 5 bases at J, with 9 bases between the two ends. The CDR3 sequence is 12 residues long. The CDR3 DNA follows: TGTGCCAGCAGCTACAGGGAACACGAGCAGTACTTC. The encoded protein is CASSYREHEQYF.

Here the CDR3 DNA reads TGTGCCAGCAGTTTTAGGGGGACCTACGAGCAGTACTTC. Encoded protein: CASSFRGTYEQYF. The V gene is TRBV6-6, the J gene TRBJ2-7; tentative D call: TRBD1 (6 bases). Per the germline V gene, CDR1 is MNHNY and CDR2 is SVGAGI (reference sequence). Trimming pared 4 bases from V and 2 bases from J, leaving 9 bases between. The CDR3 is 13 amino acids.

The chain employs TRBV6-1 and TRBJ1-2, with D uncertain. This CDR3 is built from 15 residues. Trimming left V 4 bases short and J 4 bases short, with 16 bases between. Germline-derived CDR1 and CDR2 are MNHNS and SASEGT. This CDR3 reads CASSAETHWGYGYTF. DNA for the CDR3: TGTGCCAGCAGTGCTGAGACCCATTGGGGCTATGGCTACACCTTC.

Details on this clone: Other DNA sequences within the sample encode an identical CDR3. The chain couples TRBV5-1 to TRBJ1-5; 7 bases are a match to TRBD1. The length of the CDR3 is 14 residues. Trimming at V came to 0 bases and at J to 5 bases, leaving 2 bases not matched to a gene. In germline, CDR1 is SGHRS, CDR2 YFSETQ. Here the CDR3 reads CASSLGGGHQPQHF. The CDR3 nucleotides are TGCGCCAGCAGCTTGGGAGGGGGCCATCAGCCCCAGCATTTT.

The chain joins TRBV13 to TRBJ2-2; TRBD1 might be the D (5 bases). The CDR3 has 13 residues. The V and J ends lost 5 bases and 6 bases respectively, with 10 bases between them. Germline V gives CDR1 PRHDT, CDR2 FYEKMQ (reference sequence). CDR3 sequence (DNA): TGTGCCAGCAGCCCTGACAGCGCCGGGGAGCTGTTTTTT. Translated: CASSPDSAGELFF. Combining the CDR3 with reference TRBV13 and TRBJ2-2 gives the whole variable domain AAGVIQSPRHLIKEKRETATLKCYPIPRHDTVYWYQQGPGQDPQFLISFYEKMQSDKGSIPDRFSAQQFSDYHSELNMSSLELGDSALYFCASSPDSAGELFFGEGSRLTVL.

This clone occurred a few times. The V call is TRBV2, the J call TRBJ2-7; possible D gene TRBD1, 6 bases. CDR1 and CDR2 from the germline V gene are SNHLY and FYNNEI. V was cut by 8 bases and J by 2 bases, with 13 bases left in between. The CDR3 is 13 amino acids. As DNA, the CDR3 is TGTGCCAGCCACCAAGGGGGACCCTACGAGCAGTACTTC. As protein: CASHQGGPYEQYF. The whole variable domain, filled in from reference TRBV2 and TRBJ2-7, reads EPEVTQTPSHQVTQMGQEVILRCVPISNHLYFYWYRQILGQKVEFLVSFYNNEISEKSEIFDDQFSVERPDGSNFTLKIRSTKLEDSAMYFCASHQGGPYEQYFGPGTRLTVT.

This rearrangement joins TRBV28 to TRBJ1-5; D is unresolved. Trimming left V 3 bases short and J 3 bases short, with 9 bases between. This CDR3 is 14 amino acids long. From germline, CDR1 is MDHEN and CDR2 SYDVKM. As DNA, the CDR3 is TGTGCCAGCAGTTTGTTGGCCGCCAATCAGCCCCAGCATTTT. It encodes CASSLLAANQPQHF. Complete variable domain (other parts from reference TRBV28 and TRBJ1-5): DVKVTQSSRYLVKRTGEKVFLECVQDMDHENMFWYRQDPGLGLRLIYFSYDVKMKEKGDIPEGYSVSREKKERFSLILESASTNQTSMYLCASSLLAANQPQHFGDGTRLSIL.

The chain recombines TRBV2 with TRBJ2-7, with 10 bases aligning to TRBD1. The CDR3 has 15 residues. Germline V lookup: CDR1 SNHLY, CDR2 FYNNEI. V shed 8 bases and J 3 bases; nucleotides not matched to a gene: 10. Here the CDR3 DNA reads TGTGCCAGCGAACCCGGGACAGGGGACCTCTACGAGCAGTACTTC. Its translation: CASEPGTGDLYEQYF. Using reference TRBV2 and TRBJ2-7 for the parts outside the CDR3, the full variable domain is EPEVTQTPSHQVTQMGQEVILRCVPISNHLYFYWYRQILGQKVEFLVSFYNNEISEKSEIFDDQFSVERPDGSNFTLKIRSTKLEDSAMYFCASEPGTGDLYEQYFGPGTRLTVT.

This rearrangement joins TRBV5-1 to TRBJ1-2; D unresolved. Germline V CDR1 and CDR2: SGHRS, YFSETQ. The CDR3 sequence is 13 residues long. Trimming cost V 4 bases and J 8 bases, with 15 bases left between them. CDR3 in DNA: TGCGCCAGCAGCAATAGCACAGTCCTCGGCTACACCTTC. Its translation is CASSNSTVLGYTF.